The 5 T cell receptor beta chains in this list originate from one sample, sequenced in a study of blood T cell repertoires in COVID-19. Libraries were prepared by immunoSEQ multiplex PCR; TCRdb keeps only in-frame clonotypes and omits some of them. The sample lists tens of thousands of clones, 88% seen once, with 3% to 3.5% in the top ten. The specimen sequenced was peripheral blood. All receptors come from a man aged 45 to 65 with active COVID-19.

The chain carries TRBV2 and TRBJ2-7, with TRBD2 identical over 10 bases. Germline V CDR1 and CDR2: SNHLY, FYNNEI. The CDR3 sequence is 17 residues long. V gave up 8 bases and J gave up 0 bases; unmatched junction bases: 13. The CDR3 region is CASSVGSGRFSSYEQYV. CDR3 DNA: TGTGCCAGCTCGGTGGGTAGCGGGAGGTTCAGCTCCTACGAGCAGTACGTC.

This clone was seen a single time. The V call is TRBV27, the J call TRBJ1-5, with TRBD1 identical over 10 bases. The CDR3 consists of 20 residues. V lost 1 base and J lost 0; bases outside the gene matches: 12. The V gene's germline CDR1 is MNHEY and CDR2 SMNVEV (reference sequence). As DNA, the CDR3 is TGTGCCAGCAGTTTATACCCTGTGACAGGGGGCCATCATAGCAATCAGCCCCAGCATTTT. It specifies CASSLYPVTGGHHSNQPQHF.

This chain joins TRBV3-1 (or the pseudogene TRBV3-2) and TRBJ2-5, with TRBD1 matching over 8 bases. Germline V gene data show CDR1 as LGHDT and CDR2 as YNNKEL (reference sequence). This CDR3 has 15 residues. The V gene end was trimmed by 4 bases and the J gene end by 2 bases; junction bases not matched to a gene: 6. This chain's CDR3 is CASSPGQGSQETQYF. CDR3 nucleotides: TGTGCCAGCAGCCCCGGACAGGGATCTCAAGAGACCCAGTACTTC.

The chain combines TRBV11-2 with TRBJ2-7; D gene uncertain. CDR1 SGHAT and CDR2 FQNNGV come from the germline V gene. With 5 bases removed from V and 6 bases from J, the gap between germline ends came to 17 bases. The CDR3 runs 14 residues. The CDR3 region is CASSPTLQTGEQYF. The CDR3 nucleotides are TGTGCCAGCAGCCCAACGCTTCAAACGGGCGAGCAGTACTTC.

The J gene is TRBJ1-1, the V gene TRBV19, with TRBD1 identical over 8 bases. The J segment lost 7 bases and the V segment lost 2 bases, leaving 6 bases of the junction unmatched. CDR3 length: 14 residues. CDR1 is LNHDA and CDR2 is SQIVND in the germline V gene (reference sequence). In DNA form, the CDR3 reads TGTGCCAGTAGTATAAACAGGGGGTCCGGTGAAGCTTTCTTT. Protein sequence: CASSINRGSGEAFF.